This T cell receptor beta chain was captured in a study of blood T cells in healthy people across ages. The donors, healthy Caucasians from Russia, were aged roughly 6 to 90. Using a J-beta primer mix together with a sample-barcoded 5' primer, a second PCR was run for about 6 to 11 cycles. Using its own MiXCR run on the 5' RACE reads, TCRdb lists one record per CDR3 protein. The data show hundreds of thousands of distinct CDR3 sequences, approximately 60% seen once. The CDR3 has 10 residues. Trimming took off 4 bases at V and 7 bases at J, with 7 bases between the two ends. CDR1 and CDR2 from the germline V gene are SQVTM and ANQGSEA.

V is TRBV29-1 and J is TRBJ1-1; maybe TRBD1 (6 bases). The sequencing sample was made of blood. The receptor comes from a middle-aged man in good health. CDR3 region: CSVGTDEAFF. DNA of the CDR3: TGCAGCGTTGGGACAGATGAAGCTTTCTTT.